Listed below are T cell receptor beta chains from one sample, sequenced in a study of shared clonotypes between healthy human individuals. Assay: immunoSEQ multiplex PCR; the TCRdb copy retains only in-frame clones and omits some. The top ten clones hold about 0.39% of a sample with a few million clones, approximately 93% of them seen once. The specimen was naive CD4+ T cells from PBMCs. These receptor sequences come from a man between 18 and 29 years old in good health. Some clones in this sample may be carry-over from other donors' samples. Both conserved end residues are part of each CDR3. D genes are given only for firm matches. Size is stated for part of the rows, as once, few or many counts, or as a class when the clone is expanded.

>NA|NA|TRBV6-6|TRBJ1-3
TGTGCCAGCAGTACACGGTCTGGAAACACCATATATTTT
CASSTRSGNTIYF
>NA|NA|TRBV7-3|TRBJ2-5
TGTGCCAGCAGCGTAGGAGACAGCGCCCAAGAGACCCAGTACTTC
CASSVGDSAQETQYF
>NA|TRBD2|TRBV9|TRBJ2-3
TGTGCCAGCAGCCCCCGGGACTATAACACAGATACGCAGTATTTT
CASSPRDYNTDTQYF
>NA|NA|TRBV19|TRBJ1-5
TGTGCCAGTAGTATAGAGGGGGGGCATAAGCAGCCCCAGCATTTT
CASSIEGGHKQPQHF
>NA|TRBD1|TRBV28|TRBJ1-1
TGTGCCAGCAGTTTACTCACAGGGGGCTGGGGGGCTTTCTTT
CASSLLTGGWGAFF
>NA|NA|TRBV9|TRBJ2-1
TGTGCCAGCAGCGTAGCGGACGTCAATCAGTTCTTC
CASSVADVNQFF
>NA|TRBD2|TRBV9|TRBJ2-7
TGTGCCAGCAGCGGTTCTAGCGGCTACGAGCAGTACTTC
CASSGSSGYEQYF
>NA|NA|TRBV9|TRBJ2-1
TGTGCCAGCAGCGCGGACTCCAACTCCTACAATGAGCAGTTCTTC
CASSADSNSYNEQFF
>once|NA|TRBV29-1|TRBJ1-3
TGCAGCGCCGCCCCGGGAAACACCATATATTTT
CSAAPGNTIYF
>NA|NA|TRBV11-2|TRBJ2-7
TGTGCCAGCAGCTTGTGGCCGACAGGAATTACCTACGAGCAGTACTTC
CASSLWPTGITYEQYF
>NA|NA|TRBV11-2|TRBJ2-1
TGTGCCAGCAGCGTCCAGGGAACTCTTTGGAATGAGCAGTTCTTC
CASSVQGTLWNEQFF
>NA|TRBD2|TRBV7-9|TRBJ2-1
TGTGCCAGCAGCTTAGCACTAGCGGGAATGTTGGGCGATGAGCAGTTCTTC
CASSLALAGMLGDEQFF
>NA|NA|TRBV5-1|TRBJ2-5
TGCGCCAGCAGCTTTGGTCCCTCGGGCGAGACCCAGTACTTC
CASSFGPSGETQYF
>NA|NA|TRBV5-1|TRBJ1-1
TGCGCCAGCAGCTTGGAGGGCATAGGGCTTAACACTGAAGCTTTCTTT
CASSLEGIGLNTEAFF
>NA|TRBD2|TRBV2|TRBJ2-7
TGTGCCAGCACTCTAGGACTAGCGGGAGTGGGCGAGCAGTACTTC
CASTLGLAGVGEQYF
>NA|NA|TRBV4-2|TRBJ2-1
TGTGCCAGCAGCCAAGGGTTGGTCCAGGGGAACTATGAGCAGTTCTTC
CASSQGLVQGNYEQFF
>few|NA|TRBV7-9|TRBJ1-1
TGTGCCAGCACCATGGCGGGAGGGGCCGAAGCTTTCTTT
CASTMAGGAEAFF
>once|NA|TRBV18|TRBJ2-1
TGTGCCAGCTCCCAGTCCGAGAGTTACAATGAGCAGTTCTTC
CASSQSESYNEQFF
>NA|TRBD2|TRBV29-1|TRBJ2-7
TGCAGCGCCGTGGGGCGGGAGCGCCTATCCTACGAGCAGTACTTC
CSAVGRERLSYEQYF
>NA|NA|TRBV18|TRBJ2-7
TGTGCCAGCTCACCACGTGGCTCCGAGGGGCGCGAGCAGTACTTC
CASSPRGSEGREQYF
>NA|NA|TRBV18|TRBJ1-1
TGTGCCAGCTCAAAAGACACTTCGAACACTGAAGCTTTCTTT
CASSKDTSNTEAFF
>NA|NA|TRBV2|TRBJ1-4
TGTGCCAGCAACCGGGCCGGGTCGTGGAATGAAAAACTGTTTTTT
CASNRAGSWNEKLFF
>NA|NA|TRBV28|TRBJ2-1
TGTGCCAGCAGTTTCGGGACTGTCGGTCCCAATGAGCAGTTCTTC
CASSFGTVGPNEQFF
>NA|NA|TRBV5-6|TRBJ1-2
TGTGCCAGCAGCTTGAAAGGCGGACCAAACTATGGCTACACCTTC
CASSLKGGPNYGYTF
>NA|NA|TRBV5-1|TRBJ2-5
TGCGCCAGCAGCTATACCCAAGAGACCCAGTACTTC
CASSYTQETQYF
>NA|NA|TRBV7-3|TRBJ2-3
TGTGCCAGCAGTTCCGGGGTTATAAATACGCAGTATTTT
CASSSGVINTQYF
>once|NA|TRBV30|TRBJ1-4
TGTGCCTGGCAGACGCACACCCCAACTAATGAAAAACTGTTTTTT
CAWQTHTPTNEKLFF
>NA|TRBD2|TRBV7-6|TRBJ2-1
TGTGCCAGCAGCCTAACTACTAGCGGGAGGGCGTTCTTC
CASSLTTSGRAFF
>NA|TRBD2|TRBV29-1|TRBJ2-7
TGCAGCGCGGGGGGGCTAGCGGCTTACGAGCAGTACTTC
CSAGGLAAYEQYF
>NA|NA|TRBV29-1|TRBJ1-1
TGCAGCGTGGGGACGGTGGCGAGCACTGAAGCTTTCTTT
CSVGTVASTEAFF
>NA|NA|TRBV6-4|TRBJ2-7
TGTGCCAGCAGTGTCGGAGCCTATGCTGGCGAGCAGTACTTC
CASSVGAYAGEQYF
>NA|NA|TRBV5-1|TRBJ1-2
TGCGCCAGCAGCTTGCAAGGAGCGTCGGTGGGCTACACCTTC
CASSLQGASVGYTF
>NA|NA|TRBV19|TRBJ2-6
TGTGCCAGTAGTATCAAGAGCAGAGACGTGTTGGGGGCCAACGTCCTGACTTTC
CASSIKSRDVLGANVLTF
>NA|TRBD1|TRBV30|TRBJ1-1
TGTGCCCCGGGACAGGGGGCGTGGGGAGCTTTCTTT
CAPGQGAWGAFF
>NA|TRBD1|TRBV7-2|TRBJ2-1
TGTGCCAGCAGCGTCACCGGGACAGGGGTTCACGAGCAGTTCTTC
CASSVTGTGVHEQFF
>NA|TRBD1|TRBV18|TRBJ2-5
TGTGCCAGCTCATCCTGGACAGGGGAGACCCAGTACTTC
CASSSWTGETQYF
>NA|NA|TRBV18|TRBJ2-3
TGTGCCAGCTCACCCTCCAGGACAGATACGCAGTATTTT
CASSPSRTDTQYF
>NA|NA|TRBV2|TRBJ2-2
TGTGCCAGCAGTGATAGTTGGACCGGGGAGCTGTTTTTT
CASSDSWTGELFF
>NA|TRBD2|TRBV2|TRBJ2-3
TGTGCCAGCAGTGCACTAGCGGGGGCAGATACGCAGTATTTT
CASSALAGADTQYF
>few|NA|TRBV2|TRBJ1-5
TGTGCCAGCAGTGAAACCAGGGGTCAGCCCCAGCATTTT
CASSETRGQPQHF
>NA|NA|TRBV6-6|TRBJ2-5
TGTGCCAGCAGTTACTCGTTTCGGGAGACCCAGTACTTC
CASSYSFRETQYF
>NA|NA|TRBV4-3|TRBJ2-1
TGCGCCAGCAGCCAAGATCGGGGTGATTCACAGTTCTTC
CASSQDRGDSQFF
>NA|NA|TRBV7-3|TRBJ2-6
TGTGCCAGCAGCTTATTTGGCTCTGGGGCCAACGTCCTGACTTTC
CASSLFGSGANVLTF
>NA|NA|TRBV7-3|TRBJ2-2
TGTGCCAGCAGCTTGGTTGCAGGGGAGAACACCGGGGAGCTGTTTTTT
CASSLVAGENTGELFF
>NA|TRBD2|TRBV6-4|TRBJ2-3
TGTGCCAGCAGTGCGGAGCGGGAGAGTGGTACGCAGTATTTT
CASSAERESGTQYF